This T cell receptor beta chain is drawn from a study of human T cells and chemical hapten exposure. Across the whole study: Alopecia universalis, totalis or areata was present in patients who were mostly female.

Regarding time point: patch test 1, 2 weeks after DPC sensitization. Regarding treatment: therapeutic diphenylcyclopropenone sensitization with weekly scalp DPC. This clonotype showed up just a few times. In TCRdb, the RACE reads were re-called with MiXCR into one record per CDR3 protein. The sample includes around 150,000 distinct CDR3 sequences, about 14% of them seen just once. With 4 bases removed from V and 4 bases from J, the gap between germline ends came to 14 bases. CDR1 and CDR2 from the germline V gene are SQVTM and ANQGSEA. CDR3 length: 14 residues. The material was whole blood, obtained in connection with sensitization to the hapten diphenylcyclopropenone (DPC). The chain is built from TRBV29-1 and TRBJ2-1; D is uncertain. This sequence was found in a woman aged 25 to 39 with alopecia areata. Some clones in this sample may be carry-over from other donors' samples. The CDR3 is CSVAQTALYNEQFF. As DNA, the CDR3 is TGCAGCGTTGCTCAGACGGCCCTTTACAATGAGCAGTTCTTC.